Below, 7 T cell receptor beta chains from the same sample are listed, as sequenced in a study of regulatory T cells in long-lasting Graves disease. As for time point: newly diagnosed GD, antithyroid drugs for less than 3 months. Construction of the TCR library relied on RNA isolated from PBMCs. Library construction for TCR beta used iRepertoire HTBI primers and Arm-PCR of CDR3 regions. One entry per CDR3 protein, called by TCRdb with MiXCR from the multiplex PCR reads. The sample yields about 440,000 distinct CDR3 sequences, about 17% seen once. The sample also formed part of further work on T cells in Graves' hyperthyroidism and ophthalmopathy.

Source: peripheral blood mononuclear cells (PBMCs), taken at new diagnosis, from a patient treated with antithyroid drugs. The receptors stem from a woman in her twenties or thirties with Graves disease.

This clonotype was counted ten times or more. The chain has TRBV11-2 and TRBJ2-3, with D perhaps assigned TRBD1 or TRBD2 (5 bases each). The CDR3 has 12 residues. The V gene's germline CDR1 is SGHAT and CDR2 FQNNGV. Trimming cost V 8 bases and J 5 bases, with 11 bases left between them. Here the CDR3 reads CASSRDGDTQYF. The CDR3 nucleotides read TGTGCCAGCTCCCGGGACGGAGATACGCAGTATTTT.

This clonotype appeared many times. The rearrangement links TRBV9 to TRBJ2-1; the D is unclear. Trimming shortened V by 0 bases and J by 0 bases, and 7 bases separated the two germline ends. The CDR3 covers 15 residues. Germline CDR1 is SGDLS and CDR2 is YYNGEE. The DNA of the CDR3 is TGTGCCAGCAGCGTAGACTCCAGCTCCTACAATGAGCAGTTCTTC. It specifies CASSVDSSSYNEQFF. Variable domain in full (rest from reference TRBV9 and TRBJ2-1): DSGVTQTPKHLITATGQRVTLRCSPRSGDLSVYWYQQSLDQGLQFLIQYYNGEERAKGNILERFSAQQFPDLHSELNLSSLELGDSALYFCASSVDSSSYNEQFFGPGTRLTVL.

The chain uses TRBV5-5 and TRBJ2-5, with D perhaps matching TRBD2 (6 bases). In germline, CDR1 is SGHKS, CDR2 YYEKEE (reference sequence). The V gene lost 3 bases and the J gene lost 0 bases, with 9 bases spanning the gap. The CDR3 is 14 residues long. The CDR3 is CASSYGRDQETQYF. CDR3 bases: TGTGCCAGCAGCTACGGGAGAGACCAAGAGACCCAGTACTTC.

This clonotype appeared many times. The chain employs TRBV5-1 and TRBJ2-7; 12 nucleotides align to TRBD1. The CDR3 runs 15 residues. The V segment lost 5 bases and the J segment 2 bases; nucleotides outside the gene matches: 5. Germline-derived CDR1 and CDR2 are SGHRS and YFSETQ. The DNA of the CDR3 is TGCGCCAGCAGATGGGGACAGGGGGCTCCCTACGAGCAGTACTTC. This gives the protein CASRWGQGAPYEQYF.

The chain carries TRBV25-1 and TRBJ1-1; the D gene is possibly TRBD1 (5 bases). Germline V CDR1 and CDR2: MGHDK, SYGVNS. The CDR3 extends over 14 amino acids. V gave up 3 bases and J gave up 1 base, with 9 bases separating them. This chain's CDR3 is CASSEAGTNTEAFF. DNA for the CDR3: TGTGCCAGCAGTGAGGCAGGGACGAACACTGAAGCTTTCTTT.

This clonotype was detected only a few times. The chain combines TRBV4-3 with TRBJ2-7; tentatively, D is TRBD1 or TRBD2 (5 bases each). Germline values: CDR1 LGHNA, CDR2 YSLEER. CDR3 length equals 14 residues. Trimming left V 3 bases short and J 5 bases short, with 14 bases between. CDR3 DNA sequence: TGCGCCAGCAGCCATTCTGGGGGTGGTAACGAGCAGTACTTC. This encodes CASSHSGGGNEQYF.

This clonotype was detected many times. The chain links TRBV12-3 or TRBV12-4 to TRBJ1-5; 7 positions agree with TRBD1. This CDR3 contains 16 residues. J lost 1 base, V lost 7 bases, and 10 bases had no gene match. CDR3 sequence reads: CASTTNRGGSNQPQHF. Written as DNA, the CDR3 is TGTGCCAGCACCACAAACAGGGGTGGGAGCAATCAGCCCCAGCATTTT.